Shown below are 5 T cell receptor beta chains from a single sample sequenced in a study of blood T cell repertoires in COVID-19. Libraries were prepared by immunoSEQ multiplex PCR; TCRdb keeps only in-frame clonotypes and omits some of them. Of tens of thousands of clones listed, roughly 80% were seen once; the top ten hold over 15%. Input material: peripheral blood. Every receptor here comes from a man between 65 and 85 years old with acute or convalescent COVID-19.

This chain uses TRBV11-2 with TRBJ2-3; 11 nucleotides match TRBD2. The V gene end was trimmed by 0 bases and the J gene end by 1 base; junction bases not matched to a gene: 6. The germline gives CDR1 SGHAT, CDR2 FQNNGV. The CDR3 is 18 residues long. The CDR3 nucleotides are TGTGCCAGCAGCTTAGAGTTAGCGGGGGGGCTTCGCACAGATACGCAGTATTTT. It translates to CASSLELAGGLRTDTQYF.

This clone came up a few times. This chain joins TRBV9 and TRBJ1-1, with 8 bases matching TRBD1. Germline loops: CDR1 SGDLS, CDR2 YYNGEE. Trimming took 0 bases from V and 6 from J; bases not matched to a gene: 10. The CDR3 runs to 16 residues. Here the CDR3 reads CASSVEAGGFLSEAFF. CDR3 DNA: TGTGCCAGCAGCGTAGAAGCAGGGGGCTTTCTCTCTGAAGCTTTCTTT.

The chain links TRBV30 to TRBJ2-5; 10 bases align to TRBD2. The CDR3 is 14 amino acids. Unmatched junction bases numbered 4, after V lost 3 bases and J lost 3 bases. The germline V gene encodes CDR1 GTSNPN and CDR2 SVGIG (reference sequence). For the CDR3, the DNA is TGTGCCTGGAGACGAGGACTAGCGGAAGAGACCCAGTACTTC. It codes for CAWRRGLAEETQYF.

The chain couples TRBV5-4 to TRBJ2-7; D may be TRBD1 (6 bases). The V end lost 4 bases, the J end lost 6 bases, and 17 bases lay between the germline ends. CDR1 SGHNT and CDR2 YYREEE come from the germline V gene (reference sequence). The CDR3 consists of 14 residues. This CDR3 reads CASSIQGRDAEQYF. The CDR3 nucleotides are TGTGCCAGCAGCATACAGGGTAGAGACGCCGAGCAGTACTTC.

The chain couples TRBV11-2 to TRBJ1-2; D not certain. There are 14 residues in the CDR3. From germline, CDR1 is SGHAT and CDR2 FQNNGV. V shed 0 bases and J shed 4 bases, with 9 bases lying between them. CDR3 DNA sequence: TGTGCCAGCAGCTTAGAGGGTGGAGGCTATGGCTACACCTTC. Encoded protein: CASSLEGGGYGYTF.